The clone carrying this TCR beta chain occurred many times. The antigen is not known. Each CDR3 protein gets one entry after TCRdb re-called the 5' RACE reads with MiXCR. The sample lists about 160,000 distinct CDR3 sequences; 6% to 7.5% were seen once. This record belongs to a study of T cells after yellow fever vaccination. The study, taken as a whole, reports: Reappearance after the booster was observed for most primary-vaccination clones (about 97% CD4, less than 90% CD8).

Between the trimmed V and J ends, which lost 1 base and 4 bases, there was a span of 11 bases. The CDR3 has 14 amino acids. Germline loops: CDR1 SGHRS, CDR2 YFSETQ. This sample comprised CD4+ T cells sorted from PBMCs, obtained 4 to 5 days after the first yellow fever vaccination. This TCR derives from a young man who received the YFV17D yellow fever vaccine. The genes are TRBV5-1 and TRBJ1-1, with TRBD1 as a possible D gene (5 bases). CDR3 sequence: CASSLWAGPTEAFF. The CDR3 coding sequence is TGCGCCAGCAGCTTGTGGGCAGGGCCCACTGAAGCTTTCTTT.